Below, 9 T cell receptor beta chains from the same sample are listed, as sequenced in a study of Ad26.COV2.S vaccination and SARS-CoV-2 variants. Libraries were prepared by immunoSEQ multiplex PCR; TCRdb keeps only in-frame clonotypes and omits some of them. The data show around 340,000 clones, 85% to 90% seen once. Treatment reported: approximately 18 received Ad26.COV2.S at low or high dose, single or two shots; roughly five received placebo; per-sample allocation not given. The investigators took samples on day 63 after the first vaccine or placebo injection. The input for sequencing was peripheral blood, taken in a trial of Ad26.COV2.S vaccine versus placebo. These TCRs come from a person between 18 and 60 years old who received the Ad26.COV2.S COVID-19 vaccine or a placebo.

The sample holds a few counts of this clone. The chain recombines TRBV24-1 with TRBJ1-2, with D possibly matching TRBD1 (5 bases). Trimming removed 6 bases from V and 0 bases from J, with 13 bases in between. The V gene's germline CDR1 is KGHDR and CDR2 SFDVKD. This CDR3 has 15 amino acids. CDR3 region: CATSKGPGANYGYTF. The CDR3 DNA is TGTGCCACCAGTAAGGGACCCGGAGCTAACTATGGCTACACCTTC.

The V call is TRBV7-9, the J call TRBJ1-2, with unresolved D. CDR3 length: 11 amino acids. Germline loops: CDR1 SEHNR, CDR2 FQNEAQ (reference sequence). V was pared by 4 bases and J by 3 bases, with 3 bases between. CDR3 sequence (DNA): TGTGCCAGCAGCTCCTACTATGGCTACACCTTC. Encoded protein: CASSSYYGYTF.

This clone occurred once. This chain joins TRBV6-6 and TRBJ1-3; TRBD1 aligns across 8 bases. The germline V gene encodes CDR1 MNHNY and CDR2 SVGAGI (reference sequence). J lost 5 bases, V lost 4 bases, and 4 bases had no gene match. CDR3 length: 14 residues. CDR3 protein: CASSSQGERNTIYF. For the CDR3, the DNA is TGTGCCAGCAGTTCACAGGGGGAACGAAACACCATATATTTT.

The V and J genes are TRBV29-1 and TRBJ1-2, with D unresolved. The CDR3 contains 11 residues. Trimming stripped 6 bases from V and 4 bases from J, with 9 bases between. The germline V gene encodes CDR1 SQVTM and CDR2 ANQGSEA. In nucleotides, the CDR3 is TGCAGCGTCCGGGGAACCTATGGCTACACCTTC. This sequence encodes CSVRGTYGYTF.

The chain uses TRBV6-5 and TRBJ1-2; 7 nucleotides align to TRBD1. This CDR3 is built from 15 residues. Trimming removed 7 bases from V and 8 bases from J; junction bases left unmatched: 16. The germline CDR1 and CDR2 sequences are MNHEY and SVGAGI. As DNA, the CDR3 is TGTGCCAGCATTATGACAGGGATCGGGTTAGAGGGCTACACCTTC. Protein: CASIMTGIGLEGYTF.

This chain links TRBV7-9 with TRBJ1-1, with no clear D. The CDR3 runs to 14 residues. V dropped 5 bases and J dropped 3 bases, with 13 bases sitting between them. In germline, CDR1 is SEHNR, CDR2 FQNEAQ (reference sequence). This CDR3 reads CASSPEASDTEAFF. For the CDR3, the DNA is TGTGCCAGCAGCCCGGAGGCATCGGACACTGAAGCTTTCTTT.

The chain is built from TRBV2 and TRBJ2-2, with TRBD1 matching over 11 bases. Germline V CDR1 and CDR2: SNHLY, FYNNEI. With V trimmed by 9 bases and J by 5 bases, 5 bases remained unmatched. The CDR3 length is 14 residues. DNA of the CDR3: TGTGCCAGTTCCGGGACAGGGGGGACCGGGGAGCTGTTTTTT. Protein product: CASSGTGGTGELFF.

The chain recombines TRBV5-1 with TRBJ2-3; a weak D match, TRBD1 (5 bases). The CDR3 length is 16 residues. V was shortened by 0 bases and J by 2 bases, with 13 bases between the two germline ends. CDR1 is SGHRS and CDR2 is YFSETQ in the germline V gene. As DNA, the CDR3 is TGCGCCAGCAGCTTGGAAACAGGACCTCTCACAGATACGCAGTATTTT. This sequence encodes CASSLETGPLTDTQYF.

CDR3 DNA: TGTGCCAGCAGTTACTATGGACAGCTTTCAACCGGGGAGCTGTTTTTT. Translating gives CASSYYGQLSTGELFF. The chain recombines TRBV6-5 with TRBJ2-2, with D possibly being TRBD1 (6 bases). The V gene's germline CDR1 is MNHEY and CDR2 SVGAGI. The CDR3 is 16 residues long. Between the trimmed V and J ends, which lost 1 base and 5 bases, there was a span of 14 bases.